The entry below describes one TCR beta chain. The antigen is undetermined. Each CDR3 protein is one row after TCRdb ran MiXCR on the 5' RACE reads. The sample records approximately 42,000 distinct CDR3 sequences, roughly 7.2% being singletons. The data belong to a study of T-cell memory formation after mild COVID-19. Study-wide points: Confirmation of SARS-CoV-2 specificity was lacking for second-wave clones peaking day 37.

CDR3 size: 14 residues. In germline, CDR1 is LGHDT, CDR2 YNNKEL (reference sequence). The V and J ends lost 0 bases and 0 bases respectively, with 4 bases between them. The rearrangement links TRBV3-1 to TRBJ2-3; D gene uncertain. This sequence originates from an adult who had mild COVID-19 (a few samples of this study predate the infection). Cell type and time point are not known. Sequences were obtained from PBMCs or a T cell subset sorted from them (not recorded which). Here the CDR3 reads CASSQDPSTDTQYF. The DNA of the CDR3 is TGTGCCAGCAGCCAAGATCCAAGCACAGATACGCAGTATTTT.